The present T cell receptor (beta chain) was sequenced within a study of shared clonotypes between healthy human individuals. J lost 8 bases, V lost 5 bases, and 8 bases had no gene match. Per the germline V gene, CDR1 is SQVTM and CDR2 is ANQGSEA. The CDR3 runs 12 residues. Some clones are missing from TCRdb's copy, which holds only in-frame ones; the method was immunoSEQ multiplex PCR. Here the sample spans some 2.4 million clones, more than 85% being singletons. The sequenced sample was naive CD4+ T cells from PBMCs. Indicated subset: CD45RA+ positively selected. The sequence derives from a young man in good health. Some clones in this sample may be carry-over from other donors' samples. The rearrangement uses TRBV29-1 and TRBJ1-1; 7 bases match TRBD1. DNA for the CDR3: TGCAGCGTTCAACTTATGACAGGGGAAGCTTTCTTT. Residues: CSVQLMTGEAFF.